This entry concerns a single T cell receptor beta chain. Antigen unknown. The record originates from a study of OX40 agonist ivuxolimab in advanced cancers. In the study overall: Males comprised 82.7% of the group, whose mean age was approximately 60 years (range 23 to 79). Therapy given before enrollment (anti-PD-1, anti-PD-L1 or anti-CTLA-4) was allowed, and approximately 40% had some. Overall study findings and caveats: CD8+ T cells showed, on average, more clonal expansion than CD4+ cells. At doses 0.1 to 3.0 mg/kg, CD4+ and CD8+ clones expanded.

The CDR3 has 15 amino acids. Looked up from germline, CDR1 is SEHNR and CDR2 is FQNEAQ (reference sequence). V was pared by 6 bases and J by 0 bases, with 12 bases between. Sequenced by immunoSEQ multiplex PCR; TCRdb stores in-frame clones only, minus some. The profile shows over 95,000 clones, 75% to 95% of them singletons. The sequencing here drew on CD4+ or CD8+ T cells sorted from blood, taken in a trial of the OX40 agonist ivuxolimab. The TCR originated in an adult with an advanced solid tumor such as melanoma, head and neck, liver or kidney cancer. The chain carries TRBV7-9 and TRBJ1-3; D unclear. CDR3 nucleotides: TGTGCCAGCAGAAGCCTGGTTGACTCTGGAAACACCATATATTTT. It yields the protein CASRSLVDSGNTIYF.